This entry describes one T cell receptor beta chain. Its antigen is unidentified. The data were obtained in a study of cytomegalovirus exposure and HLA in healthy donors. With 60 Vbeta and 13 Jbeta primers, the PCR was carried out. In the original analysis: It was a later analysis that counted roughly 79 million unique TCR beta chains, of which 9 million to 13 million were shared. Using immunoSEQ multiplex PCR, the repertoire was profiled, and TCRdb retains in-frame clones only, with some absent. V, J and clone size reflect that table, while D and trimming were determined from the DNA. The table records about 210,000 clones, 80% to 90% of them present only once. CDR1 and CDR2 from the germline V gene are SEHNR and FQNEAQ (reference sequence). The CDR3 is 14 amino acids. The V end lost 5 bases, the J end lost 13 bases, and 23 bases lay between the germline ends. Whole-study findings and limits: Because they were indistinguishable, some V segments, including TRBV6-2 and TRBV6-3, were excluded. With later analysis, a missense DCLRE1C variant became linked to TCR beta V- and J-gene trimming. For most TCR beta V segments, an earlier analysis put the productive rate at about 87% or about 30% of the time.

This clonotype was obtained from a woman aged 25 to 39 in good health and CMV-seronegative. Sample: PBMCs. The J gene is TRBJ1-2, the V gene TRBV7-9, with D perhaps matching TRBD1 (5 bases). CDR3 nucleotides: TGTGCCAGCAGCCTGTGGGGGGACCCCTCCTTAGCCACCTTC. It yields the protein CASSLWGDPSLATF. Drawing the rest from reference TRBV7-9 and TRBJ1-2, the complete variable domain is DTGVSQNPRHKITKRGQNVTFRCDPISEHNRLYWYRQTLGQGPEFLTYFQNEAQLEKSRLLSDRFSAERPKGSFSTLEIQRTEQGDSAMYLCASSLWGDPSLATFGSGTRLTVV.